Below are 22 T cell receptor beta chains sequenced from a single sample in a study of blood T cells in healthy people across ages. Next came a second PCR, run for roughly 7 to 12 cycles, which used a sample-barcoded 5' primer along with a J-beta primer mix. MiXCR, run by TCRdb on the 5' RACE reads, gives a single entry per CDR3 protein. The table shows around 1.7 million distinct CDR3 sequences, with 28% occurring only once. The sequenced sample consisted of blood. The receptor source for this set is a woman aged 25 to 39 in good health.

This clonotype was detected a few times. This chain links TRBV2 with TRBJ2-7; perhaps D is TRBD1 or TRBD2 (5 bases each). Germline V lookup: CDR1 SNHLY, CDR2 FYNNEI. The length of the CDR3 is 14 residues. V lost 8 bases and J lost 0, with 14 bases in between. CDR3 nucleotide sequence: TGTGCCAGCGGGGGAGACTTCATCTCCTACGAGCAGTACTTC. Its translation is CASGGDFISYEQYF.

The CDR3 DNA sequence: TGTGCCAGCAGCGGGGGACAAAACCAAGAGACCCAGTACTTC. It translates to CASSGGQNQETQYF. The V gene is TRBV6-5, the J gene TRBJ2-5; D may correspond to TRBD1 or TRBD2 (6 bases each). Germline V gene lookup returns CDR1 MNHEY and CDR2 SVGAGI. The CDR3 loop spans 14 amino acids. Trimming took 6 bases from V and 0 from J, leaving 11 bases between them.

At least ten counts were recorded for this clonotype. The J gene is TRBJ1-1, the V gene TRBV5-1; 7 positions agree with TRBD1. This CDR3 is built from 13 residues. The germline CDR1 and CDR2 sequences are SGHRS and YFSETQ. With V trimmed by 5 bases and J by 1 base, 2 bases remained unmatched. The CDR3 sequence is CASRQGTNTEAFF. CDR3 DNA sequence: TGCGCCAGCAGACAGGGGACGAACACTGAAGCTTTCTTT.

This clonotype was recorded at least ten times. The gene calls are TRBV6-5 and TRBJ2-7, with 10 bases aligning to TRBD1. Losses at the gene ends were 7 bases for V and 6 bases for J; bases not matched to a gene: 9. The CDR3 extends over 14 amino acids. Germline V lookup: CDR1 MNHEY, CDR2 SVGAGI. CDR3 DNA sequence: TGTGCCAGCACCTACGGGACAGGGGTCTCCGAGCAGTACTTC. This codes for CASTYGTGVSEQYF.

The J gene is TRBJ2-7, the V gene TRBV6-5; no clear D. Trimming took off 5 bases at V and 2 bases at J, with 10 bases between the two ends. The CDR3 runs 13 residues. Germline assignment: CDR1 MNHEY and CDR2 SVGAGI. For the CDR3, the DNA is TGTGCCAGCAGTAACCCAGCAACCTACGAGCAGTACTTC. Its translation: CASSNPATYEQYF.

This clonotype came up many times. J is TRBJ1-2 and V is TRBV20-1; no clear D gene. The germline V gene encodes CDR1 DFQATT and CDR2 SNEGSKA (reference sequence). Trimming stripped 6 bases from V and 6 bases from J, with 8 bases between. The CDR3 consists of 10 residues. The CDR3 DNA is TGCAGTGCGGGCGGCGATGGCTACACCTTC. It translates to CSAGGDGYTF.

This clonotype was found many times. The gene calls are TRBV20-1 and TRBJ2-3; weak D call: TRBD1 (6 bases). The V gene lost 0 bases and the J gene lost 5 bases, with 9 bases spanning the gap. Germline V gives CDR1 DFQATT, CDR2 SNEGSKA (reference sequence). This CDR3 has 13 residues. CDR3 in DNA: TGCAGTGCTAGAGATTTCAGGGGAGATACGCAGTATTTT. This codes for CSARDFRGDTQYF.

The rearrangement uses TRBV5-1 and TRBJ2-2; D might be TRBD2 (5 bases). Trimming cost V 2 bases and J 6 bases, with 8 bases left between them. CDR1 is SGHRS, CDR2 YFSETQ, per germline. There are 13 residues in the CDR3. The CDR3 is CASSLLVAGELFF. The CDR3 DNA follows: TGCGCCAGCAGCTTACTAGTAGCCGGGGAGCTGTTTTTT.

The chain couples TRBV20-1 to TRBJ2-1; 8 bases are a match to TRBD2. The CDR3 covers 16 residues. Germline assignment: CDR1 DFQATT and CDR2 SNEGSKA (reference sequence). CDR3 sequence (DNA): TGCAGCGGCTCCCCGGCCGGGGGGGCCTTCTACAATGAGCAGTTCTTC. This encodes CSGSPAGGAFYNEQFF.

This chain uses TRBV10-2 with TRBJ2-3, with D uncertain. Germline V gene lookup returns CDR1 WSHSY and CDR2 SAAADI. CDR3 length: 13 residues. The V end lost 11 bases, the J end lost 2 bases, and 14 bases lay between the germline ends. The DNA of the CDR3 is TGCGCCGCGGCTAACCCGGACACAGATACGCAGTATTTT. Protein product: CAAANPDTDTQYF.

V is TRBV9 and J is TRBJ2-4, with D uncertain. The J call may be wrong; the DNA end is better matched by TRBJ2-7. This CDR3 has 14 residues. Per germline, CDR1 SGDLS and CDR2 YYNGEE. The CDR3 here is CASSVELGPYEQYF. Written as DNA, the CDR3 is TGTGCCAGCAGCGTAGAACTGGGCCCCTACGAGCAGTACTTC.

This clonotype has a handful of counts. The chain recombines TRBV15 with TRBJ2-3; 9 bases are shared with TRBD1. In germline, CDR1 is LNHNV, CDR2 YYDKDF (reference sequence). The V and J ends lost 1 base and 6 bases, in that order; junction bases with no gene match: 14. The CDR3 loop spans 18 amino acids. The CDR3 bases are TGTGCCACCAGCAGAGGGACCAAATACAGGGGGCGATTGGATACGCAGTATTTT. Its protein product is CATSRGTKYRGRLDTQYF. Full variable domain (missing parts from reference TRBV15 and TRBJ2-3): DAMVIQNPRYQVTQFGKPVTLSCSQTLNHNVMYWYQQKSSQAPKLLFHYYDKDFNNEADTPDNFQSRRPNTSFCFLDIRSPGLGDTAMYLCATSRGTKYRGRLDTQYFGPGTRLTVL.

The chain recombines TRBV2 with TRBJ2-3; D may be TRBD2 (5 bases). The CDR3 sequence is 13 residues long. The germline V gene encodes CDR1 SNHLY and CDR2 FYNNEI. Trimming pared 10 bases from V and 2 bases from J, leaving 13 bases between. CDR3 region: CATEAVLTDTQYF. The DNA of the CDR3 is TGTGCCACCGAAGCGGTACTCACAGATACGCAGTATTTT. The whole variable domain, remainder taken from reference TRBV2 and TRBJ2-3, is EPEVTQTPSHQVTQMGQEVILRCVPISNHLYFYWYRQILGQKVEFLVSFYNNEISEKSEIFDDQFSVERPDGSNFTLKIRSTKLEDSAMYFCATEAVLTDTQYFGPGTRLTVL.

This clonotype was counted between two and nine times. This chain joins TRBV14 and TRBJ1-1; D is unresolved. The CDR3 length is 15 residues. Looked up from germline, CDR1 is SGHDN and CDR2 is FVKESK. Trimming took off 4 bases at V and 1 base at J, with 13 bases between the two ends. The CDR3 nucleotides read TGTGCCAGCAGCCGTGGACTCCGTTGGAACACTGAAGCTTTCTTT. The encoded protein is CASSRGLRWNTEAFF.

This sequence joins TRBV5-6 and TRBJ2-5; TRBD1 or TRBD2 may be the D gene (5 bases each). Trimming cost V 3 bases and J 11 bases, with 17 bases left between them. Germline loops: CDR1 SGHDT, CDR2 YYEEEE. This CDR3 comprises 13 residues. CDR3 in DNA: TGTGCCAGCAGCTGGGGGAGAGCTGGAGAGCAGTACTTC. This translates into CASSWGRAGEQYF.

With regard to this clonotype: Since a much larger clone is just one base distant, this may be a read error. The chain couples TRBV20-1 to TRBJ2-1; weak D call: TRBD2 (6 bases). The DNA matches TRBJ2-7 better at its end, which makes the J call doubtful. The germline V gene encodes CDR1 DFQATT and CDR2 SNEGSKA (reference sequence). The CDR3 is 14 residues long. The CDR3 loop reads CSAHSGSSYNEQYF. The CDR3 bases are TGCAGTGCTCATAGCGGAAGCTCCTACAATGAGCAGTACTTC.

The chain employs TRBV11-2 and TRBJ2-5; D is possibly TRBD1 (7 bases). CDR1 and CDR2 (germline): SGHAT, FQNNGV. CDR3 length equals 15 residues. Trimming removed 5 bases at V and 1 base at J, with 14 bases between. Here the CDR3 reads CASSPHRGGQETQYF. In DNA, the CDR3 is TGTGCCAGCAGCCCGCACAGGGGAGGCCAAGAGACCCAGTACTTC. The full variable domain, with the rest looked up from reference TRBV11-2 and TRBJ2-5, is EAGVAQSPRYKIIEKRQSVAFWCNPISGHATLYWYQQILGQGPKLLIQFQNNGVVDDSQLPKDRFSAERLKGVDSTLKIQPAKLEDSAVYLCASSPHRGGQETQYFGPGTRLLVL.

V gene TRBV20-1 combines with J gene TRBJ2-3; 7 bases line up with TRBD2. The germline gives CDR1 DFQATT, CDR2 SNEGSKA (reference sequence). CDR3 length equals 13 residues. V gave up 0 bases and J gave up 11 bases; unmatched junction bases: 8. The CDR3 DNA reads as TGCAGTGCTAGAGAGGGGGGGGGAACTGGGCAGTATTTT. The encoded protein is CSAREGGGTGQYF.

This clonotype was observed a few times. Here the CDR3 DNA reads TGTGCCAGCAGTTACTACCCAGGGGTCCCGATCGAGCAGTACTTC. Its translation is CASSYYPGVPIEQYF. The rearrangement links TRBV12-3 or TRBV12-4 to TRBJ2-7, with D possibly matching TRBD1 (6 bases). V was shortened by 4 bases and J by 6 bases, with 19 bases between the two germline ends. This CDR3 comprises 15 residues.

This clonotype was found many times. The chain is built from TRBV3-1 and TRBJ2-1; the D call may be TRBD1 or TRBD2 (6 bases each). Trimming took off 2 bases at V and 2 bases at J, with 10 bases between the two ends. CDR1 and CDR2 (germline): LGHDT, YNNKEL (reference sequence). The CDR3 extends over 15 amino acids. CDR3 in DNA: TGTGCCAGCAGCCAAAGGGGGGCGACCTACAATGAGCAGTTCTTC. Residues: CASSQRGATYNEQFF.

The chain recombines TRBV5-1 with TRBJ2-7; D might be TRBD1 or TRBD2, each matching 5 bases. The CDR3 has 16 amino acids. V was clipped by 1 base and J by 0 bases, with 14 bases between them. Per germline, CDR1 SGHRS and CDR2 YFSETQ. The CDR3 DNA is TGCGCCAGCAGCTTGAAGGTCGGGGCCAGCTCCTACGAGCAGTACTTC. Protein product: CASSLKVGASSYEQYF.

The V gene is TRBV18, the J gene TRBJ2-7, with D perhaps TRBD1 or TRBD2 (5 bases each). The CDR3 spans 15 residues. The V end lost 3 bases, the J end lost 7 bases, and 19 bases lay between the germline ends. Per the germline V gene, CDR1 is KGHSH and CDR2 is LQKENI. CDR3 DNA sequence: TGTGCCAGCTCACCCCGGGACCGCGGAGGTCGAGAGCAGTACTTC. It codes for CASSPRDRGGREQYF.